This T cell receptor beta chain derives from a study of CD8+ T cells in alopecia areata. Study-wide background: Treated patients took oral tofacitinib at 5 to 10 mg twice daily.

Study-level points and caveats: With just one nonresponder, it is still uncertain whether baseline CD8+ expansion relates to response. Expanded CD8+ clones among the top 100, and scalp clonality, were significantly decreased by tofacitinib.

Indicated treatment: oral pan-JAK inhibitor, 5-10 mg twice daily. Peripheral blood and lesional scalp punch biopsies came from alopecia areata patients. V was cut by 0 bases and J by 8 bases, with 12 bases left in between. Germline lookup yields CDR1 SGDLS and CDR2 YYNGEE. The CDR3 is made up of 14 amino acids. RNA was isolated and reverse transcribed to cDNA, the sequencing template. Clones were read by immunoSEQ multiplex PCR, and TCRdb kept only the in-frame ones, dropping some. The sample comprises roughly 76,000 clones, around 30% of which are singletons, and about 15% rests with the top ten. This clone appeared a few times. Its antigen is unknown.

This receptor was taken from a human donor with alopecia areata. The chain couples TRBV9 to TRBJ2-1; D gene ambiguous. Sample: CD8+ T cells sorted from blood, taken at week 4, from a patient treated with tofacitinib. The CDR3 DNA sequence: TGTGCCAGCAGCGTAGCTGTCCCGGCGGATGAGCAGTTCTTC. Translation: CASSVAVPADEQFF.